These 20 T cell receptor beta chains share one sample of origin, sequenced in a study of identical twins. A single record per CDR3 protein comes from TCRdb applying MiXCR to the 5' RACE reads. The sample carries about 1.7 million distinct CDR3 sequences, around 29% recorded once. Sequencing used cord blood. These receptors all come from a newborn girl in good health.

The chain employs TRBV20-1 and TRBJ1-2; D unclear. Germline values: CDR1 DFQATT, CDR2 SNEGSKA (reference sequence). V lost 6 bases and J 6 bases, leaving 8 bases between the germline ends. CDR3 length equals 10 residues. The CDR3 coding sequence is TGCAGTGCGACGATAAATGGCTACACCTTC. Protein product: CSATINGYTF.

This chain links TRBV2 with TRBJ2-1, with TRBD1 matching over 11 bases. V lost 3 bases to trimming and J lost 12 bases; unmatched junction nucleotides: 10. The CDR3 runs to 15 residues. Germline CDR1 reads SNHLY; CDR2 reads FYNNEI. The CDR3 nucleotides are TGTGCCAGCAGTGAGAGGGACAGGGGGTTTAAGGGGCAGTTCTTC. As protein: CASSERDRGFKGQFF.

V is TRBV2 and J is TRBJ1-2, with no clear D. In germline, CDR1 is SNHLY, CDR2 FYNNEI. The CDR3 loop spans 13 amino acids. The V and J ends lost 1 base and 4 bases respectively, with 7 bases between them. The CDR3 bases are TGTGCCAGCAGTGAAGGGGCCGCCTATGGCTACACCTTC. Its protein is CASSEGAAYGYTF.

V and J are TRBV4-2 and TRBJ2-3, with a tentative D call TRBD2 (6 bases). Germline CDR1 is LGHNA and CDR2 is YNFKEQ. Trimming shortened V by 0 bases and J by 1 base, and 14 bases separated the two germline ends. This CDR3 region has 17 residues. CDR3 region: CASSQEDAGRGTDTQYF. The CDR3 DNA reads TGTGCCAGCAGCCAAGAGGATGCGGGAAGGGGCACAGATACGCAGTATTTT.

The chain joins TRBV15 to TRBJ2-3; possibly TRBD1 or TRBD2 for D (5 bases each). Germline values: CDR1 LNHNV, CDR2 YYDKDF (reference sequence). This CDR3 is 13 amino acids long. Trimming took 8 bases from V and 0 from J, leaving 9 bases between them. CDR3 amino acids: CATRGTSTDTQYF. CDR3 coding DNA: TGTGCCACCCGGGGCACAAGCACAGATACGCAGTATTTT.

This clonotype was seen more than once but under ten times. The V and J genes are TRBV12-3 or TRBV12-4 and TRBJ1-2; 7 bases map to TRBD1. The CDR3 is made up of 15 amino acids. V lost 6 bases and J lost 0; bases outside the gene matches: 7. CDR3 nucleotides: TGTGCCAGCAGCCCGACAGGGTCGACTAACTATGGCTACACCTTC. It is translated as CASSPTGSTNYGYTF.

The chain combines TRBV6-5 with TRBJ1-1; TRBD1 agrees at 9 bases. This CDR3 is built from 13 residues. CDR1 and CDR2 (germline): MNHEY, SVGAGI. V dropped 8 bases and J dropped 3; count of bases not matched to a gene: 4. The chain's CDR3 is CASGDREDTEAFF. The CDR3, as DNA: TGTGCCAGCGGGGACAGGGAAGACACTGAAGCTTTCTTT.

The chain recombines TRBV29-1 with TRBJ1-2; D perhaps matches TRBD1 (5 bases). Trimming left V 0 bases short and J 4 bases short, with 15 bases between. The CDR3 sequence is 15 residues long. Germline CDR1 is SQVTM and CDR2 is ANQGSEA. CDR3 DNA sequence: TGCAGCGTTGAAGAGAGCCTCTTAGGGACCTATGGCTACACCTTC. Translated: CSVEESLLGTYGYTF.

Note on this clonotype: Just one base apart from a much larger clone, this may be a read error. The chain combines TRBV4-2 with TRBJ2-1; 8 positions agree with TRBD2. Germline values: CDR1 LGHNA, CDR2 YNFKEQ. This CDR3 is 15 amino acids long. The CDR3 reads CTSSQGTSKSNEQFF. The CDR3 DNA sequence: TGTACCAGCAGCCAAGGGACTAGTAAAAGCAATGAGCAGTTCTTC.

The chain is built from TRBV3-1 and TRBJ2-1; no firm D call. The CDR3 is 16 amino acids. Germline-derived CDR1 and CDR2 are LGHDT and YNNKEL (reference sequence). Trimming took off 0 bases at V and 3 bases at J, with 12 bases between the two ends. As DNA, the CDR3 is TGTGCCAGCAGCCAAGATCTTTACCAGGACTACAATGAGCAGTTCTTC. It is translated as CASSQDLYQDYNEQFF.

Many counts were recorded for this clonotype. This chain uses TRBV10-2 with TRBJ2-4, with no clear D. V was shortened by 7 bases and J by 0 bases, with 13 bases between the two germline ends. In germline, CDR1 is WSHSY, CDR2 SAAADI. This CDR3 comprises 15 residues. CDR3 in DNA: TGCGCCAGCATCTCGGGTTGGCTAGCCAAAAACATTCAGTACTTC. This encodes CASISGWLAKNIQYF.

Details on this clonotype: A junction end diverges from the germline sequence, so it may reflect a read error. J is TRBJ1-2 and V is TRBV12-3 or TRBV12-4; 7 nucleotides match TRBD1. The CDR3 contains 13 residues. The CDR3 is CTSTRQGGYGYTF. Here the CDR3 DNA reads TGTACCAGCACCAGACAGGGTGGCTATGGCTACACCTTC.

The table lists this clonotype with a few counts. Here the CDR3 DNA reads TGTGCCAGTGGCCTCCGGGGAAGTGACACTGAAGCTTTCTTT. Translated: CASGLRGSDTEAFF. The V gene is TRBV3-1, the J gene TRBJ1-1; D unresolved. Germline V gene sequence: CDR1 LGHDT, CDR2 YNNKEL (reference sequence). V lost 9 bases and J lost 3, with 17 bases in between. The CDR3 spans 14 residues.

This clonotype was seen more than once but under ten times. The CDR3 DNA reads as TGTGCCAGCAGTTTCTCGGGACTAGCGGGGGGCACAGATACGCAGTATTTT. Its translation: CASSFSGLAGGTDTQYF. This sequence joins TRBV27 and TRBJ2-3; 14 nucleotides agree with TRBD2. Germline values: CDR1 MNHEY, CDR2 SMNVEV (reference sequence). This CDR3 region has 17 residues. J lost 1 base, V lost 3 bases, and 3 bases had no gene match.

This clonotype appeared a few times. In DNA, the CDR3 is TGCAGTGCTAGAGACAGGGGTCCGAACACTGAAGCTTTCTTT. It translates to CSARDRGPNTEAFF. The chain uses TRBV20-1 and TRBJ1-1, with D tentatively TRBD1 (6 bases). The length of the CDR3 is 14 residues. Deletions cut 0 bases from V and 1 base from J, with 9 bases between. Germline-derived CDR1 and CDR2 are DFQATT and SNEGSKA (reference sequence).

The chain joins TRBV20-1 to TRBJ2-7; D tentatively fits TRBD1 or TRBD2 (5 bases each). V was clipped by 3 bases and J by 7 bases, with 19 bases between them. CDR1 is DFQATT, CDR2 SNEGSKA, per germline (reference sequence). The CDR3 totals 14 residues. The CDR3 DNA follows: TGCAGTGCTAGGGCCCACCGGGGCAACAATGAGCAGTACTTC. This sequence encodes CSARAHRGNNEQYF.

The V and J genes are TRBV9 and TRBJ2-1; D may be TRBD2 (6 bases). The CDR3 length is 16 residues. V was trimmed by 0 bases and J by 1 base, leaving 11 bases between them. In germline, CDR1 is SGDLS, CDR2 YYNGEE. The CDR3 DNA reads TGTGCCAGCAGCGTAGGTCAGCGGGCGTCCTACAATGAGCAGTTCTTC. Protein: CASSVGQRASYNEQFF.

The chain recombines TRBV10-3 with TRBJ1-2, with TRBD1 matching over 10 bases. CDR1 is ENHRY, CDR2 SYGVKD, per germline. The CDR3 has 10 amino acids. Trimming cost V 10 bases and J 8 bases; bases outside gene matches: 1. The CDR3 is CATTGGGYTF. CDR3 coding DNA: TGTGCCACGACAGGGGGCGGCTACACCTTC.

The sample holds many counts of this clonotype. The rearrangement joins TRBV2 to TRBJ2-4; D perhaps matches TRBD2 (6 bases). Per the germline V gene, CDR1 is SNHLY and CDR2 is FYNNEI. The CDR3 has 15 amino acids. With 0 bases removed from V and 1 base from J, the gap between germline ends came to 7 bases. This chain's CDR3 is CASSEAAGAKNIQYF. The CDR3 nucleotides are TGTGCCAGCAGTGAAGCTGCGGGGGCCAAAAACATTCAGTACTTC.

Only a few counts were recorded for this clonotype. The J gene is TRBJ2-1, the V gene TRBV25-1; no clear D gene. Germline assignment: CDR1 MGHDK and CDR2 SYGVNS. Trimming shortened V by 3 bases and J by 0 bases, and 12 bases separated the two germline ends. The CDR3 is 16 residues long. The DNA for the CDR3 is TGTGCCAGCAGTGATAGGCCCAGGCTCTCCTACAATGAGCAGTTCTTC. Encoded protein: CASSDRPRLSYNEQFF. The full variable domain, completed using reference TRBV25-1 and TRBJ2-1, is EADIYQTPRYLVIGTGKKITLECSQTMGHDKMYWYQQDPGMELHLIHYSYGVNSTEKGDLSSESTVSRIRTEHFPLTLESARPSHTSQYLCASSDRPRLSYNEQFFGPGTRLTVL.